Shown below are 27 T cell receptor beta chains from a single sample sequenced in a study of cytomegalovirus exposure and HLA in healthy donors. 13 Jbeta primers and 60 Vbeta primers were used for the PCR. Only in-frame clones appear in the TCRdb table, and some are missing; sequencing was by immunoSEQ multiplex PCR. The sample lists about 200,000 clones; roughly 80% were seen once. The sequencing sample was made of PBMCs. Receptors originate from a male donor in good health and CMV-seropositive.

The chain joins TRBV19 to TRBJ2-3; TRBD1 is a possible D gene (6 bases). The length of the CDR3 is 18 residues. Germline CDR1 and CDR2: LNHDA and SQIVND (reference sequence). V was shortened by 5 bases and J by 7 bases, with 28 bases between the two germline ends. The CDR3 nucleotides are TGTGCCAGTAGTCCGGAGGAGACCGGGGCAGGGGTGTGGCATACGCAGTATTTT. This gives the protein CASSPEETGAGVWHTQYF.

This chain connects TRBV7-9 to TRBJ2-3; 7 positions agree with TRBD1. CDR1 is SEHNR, CDR2 FQNEAQ, per germline (reference sequence). The V gene end was trimmed by 6 bases and the J gene end by 2 bases; junction bases not matched to a gene: 8. The CDR3 has 15 residues. The CDR3 bases are TGTGCCAGCAGTTCAGTGGACAGGTCCACAGATACGCAGTATTTT. Translating it yields CASSSVDRSTDTQYF.

The chain carries TRBV30 and TRBJ1-6; perhaps TRBD1 as D (6 bases). V was trimmed by 2 bases and J by 8 bases, leaving 13 bases between them. Germline values: CDR1 GTSNPN, CDR2 SVGIG (reference sequence). The CDR3 spans 14 residues. In DNA, the CDR3 is TGTGCCTGGAGTAAAGGGGGTCGGGATTCACCCCTCCACTTT. It codes for CAWSKGGRDSPLHF.

The rearrangement links TRBV5-1 to TRBJ2-2; 8 positions match TRBD1. Germline loops: CDR1 SGHRS, CDR2 YFSETQ. CDR3 length: 15 amino acids. Trimming at V came to 5 bases and at J to 0 bases, leaving 3 bases not matched to a gene. CDR3 sequence reads: CASSRTGPNTGELFF. The CDR3 nucleotides read TGCGCCAGCAGTAGGACAGGGCCGAACACCGGGGAGCTGTTTTTT.

V is TRBV5-4 and J is TRBJ1-2, with TRBD1 as a possible D gene (5 bases). Trimming took off 4 bases at V and 1 base at J, with 11 bases between the two ends. The CDR3 is 14 amino acids. Germline V lookup: CDR1 SGHNT, CDR2 YYREEE (reference sequence). As DNA, the CDR3 is TGTGCCAGCAGCCCCGACGGGGGTAACTATGGCTACACCTTC. It yields the protein CASSPDGGNYGYTF.

The chain carries TRBV2 and TRBJ1-6, with a possible D match to TRBD1 (5 bases). CDR1 and CDR2 (germline): SNHLY, FYNNEI. This CDR3 spans 14 amino acids. V lost 3 bases and J lost 10, with 13 bases in between. Here the CDR3 DNA reads TGTGCCAGCAGTGAGTGGCAGGGTGAATCACCCCTCCACTTT. It encodes CASSEWQGESPLHF.

V gene TRBV10-2 combines with J gene TRBJ2-1; 7 bases line up with TRBD1. The CDR3 length is 13 residues. From germline, CDR1 is WSHSY and CDR2 SAAADI. Trimming cost V 6 bases and J 8 bases; bases outside gene matches: 7. CDR3 in DNA: TGCGCCAGCAGAACAGGGGCAGTTGATGAGCAGTTCTTC. Protein: CASRTGAVDEQFF.

The V and J genes are TRBV30 and TRBJ1-3, with D maybe TRBD1 (5 bases). V was shortened by 5 bases and J by 4 bases, with 18 bases between the two germline ends. This CDR3 spans 15 amino acids. The V gene's germline CDR1 is GTSNPN and CDR2 SVGIG (reference sequence). CDR3 DNA: TGTGCCTGGTCCCCGGGGGTGCCGCCAGGAAACACCATATATTTT. Translated, it gives CAWSPGVPPGNTIYF.

This CDR3 reads CASSSVRGTSTDTQYF. In DNA form, the CDR3 reads TGTGCCAGCAGCTCCGTCCGGGGAACTAGCACAGATACGCAGTATTTT. The chain couples TRBV7-2 to TRBJ2-3; D is possibly TRBD2 (5 bases). This CDR3 has 16 residues. Germline V gene data show CDR1 as SGHTA and CDR2 as FQGNSA. V was shortened by 4 bases and J by 0 bases, with 14 bases between the two germline ends.

The CDR3: CASSVSAGGQVDTQYF. The CDR3 bases are TGTGCCAGCAGTGTGTCAGCGGGGGGGCAGGTAGATACGCAGTATTTT. The gene calls are TRBV2 and TRBJ2-3; the match to TRBD2 covers 10 bases. The CDR3 loop spans 16 amino acids. Losses at the gene ends were 4 bases for V and 5 bases for J; bases not matched to a gene: 9. Per the germline V gene, CDR1 is SNHLY and CDR2 is FYNNEI.

The V and J genes are TRBV6-5 and TRBJ2-7, with 9 bases lining up with TRBD1. CDR3 length: 15 residues. Per germline, CDR1 MNHEY and CDR2 SVGAGI. Losses at the gene ends were 4 bases for V and 4 bases for J; bases not matched to a gene: 8. CDR3 sequence reads: CASSLAGTGNYEQYF. The CDR3 DNA reads as TGTGCCAGCAGTTTGGCCGGGACAGGGAATTACGAGCAGTACTTC.

The chain couples TRBV11-3 to TRBJ2-5, with a tentative D call TRBD2 (5 bases). V was clipped by 5 bases and J by 2 bases, with 21 bases between them. The CDR3 runs to 17 residues. The V gene's germline CDR1 is SGHNT and CDR2 YENEEA. The CDR3 DNA reads TGTGCCAGCAGCCCGCTGAGGGAGCGTGAGGATCAAGAGACCCAGTACTTC. Its protein is CASSPLREREDQETQYF.

The chain employs TRBV7-2 and TRBJ2-7; possibly TRBD2 for D (5 bases). The CDR3 contains 15 residues. Germline V gene data show CDR1 as SGHTA and CDR2 as FQGNSA. The ends were cut back, 3 bases at V and 4 bases at J, with 16 bases in the middle. The CDR3 DNA follows: TGTGCCAGCAGCTTGGGTTCCGGGGAAGTATACGAGCAGTACTTC. This translates into CASSLGSGEVYEQYF.

The chain joins TRBV5-4 to TRBJ2-7, with D perhaps matching TRBD2 (6 bases). The CDR3 has 15 amino acids. The germline V gene has CDR1 SGHNT and CDR2 YYREEE (reference sequence). The V end was cut by 0 bases, the J end by 2 bases, with 12 bases between. This CDR3 reads CASSLGSGPTYEQYF. CDR3 DNA: TGTGCCAGCAGCTTGGGTAGCGGCCCCACCTACGAGCAGTACTTC.

The rearrangement uses TRBV28 and TRBJ1-3; D uncertain. V was trimmed by 3 bases and J by 2 bases, leaving 5 bases between them. Germline CDR1 and CDR2: MDHEN and SYDVKM. CDR3 size: 13 residues. This CDR3 reads CASSLAAGNTIYF. The CDR3, as DNA: TGTGCCAGCAGTTTGGCAGCTGGAAACACCATATATTTT.

This sequence joins TRBV2 and TRBJ2-5; a weak D match, TRBD2 (7 bases). The germline V gene has CDR1 SNHLY and CDR2 FYNNEI. The CDR3 has 14 residues. The V gene lost 4 bases and the J gene lost 2 bases, with 11 bases spanning the gap. CDR3 amino acids: CASSVGGGQETQYF. The CDR3 bases are TGTGCCAGCAGTGTGGGAGGGGGTCAAGAGACCCAGTACTTC. Full variable domain (rest looked up from reference TRBV2 and TRBJ2-5): EPEVTQTPSHQVTQMGQEVILRCVPISNHLYFYWYRQILGQKVEFLVSFYNNEISEKSEIFDDQFSVERPDGSNFTLKIRSTKLEDSAMYFCASSVGGGQETQYFGPGTRLLVL.

This chain joins TRBV6-5 and TRBJ2-3; 11 positions agree with TRBD2. Germline-derived CDR1 and CDR2 are MNHEY and SVGAGI. Unmatched junction bases numbered 2, after V lost 2 bases and J lost 4 bases. The CDR3 extends over 15 amino acids. The CDR3 coding sequence is TGTGCCAGCAGTTACACTAGCGGGAGCCCAGATACGCAGTATTTT. Amino acid sequence: CASSYTSGSPDTQYF.

The chain combines TRBV7-2 with TRBJ2-5; perhaps TRBD1 as D (5 bases). The end of the DNA aligns better with TRBJ2-7, so the J call may be wrong. The CDR3 extends over 15 amino acids. Germline-derived CDR1 and CDR2 are SGHTA and FQGNSA. This chain's CDR3 is CASSLADILSYEQYF. The CDR3 DNA sequence: TGTGCCAGCAGCTTAGCGGACATCCTCTCCTACGAGCAGTACTTC.

The V gene is TRBV7-2, the J gene TRBJ1-4; 9 bases fit TRBD1. CDR1 and CDR2 (germline): SGHTA, FQGNSA. This CDR3 is built from 18 residues. V dropped 5 bases and J dropped 7; count of bases not matched to a gene: 17. The CDR3 region has the DNA TGTGCCAGCAGCCCCGATCCCCGAAGAGGGGACAGGGTTGAAAAACTGTTTTTT. It is translated as CASSPDPRRGDRVEKLFF. The variable domain in full, completed from reference TRBV7-2 and TRBJ1-4, reads GAGVSQSPSNKVTEKGKDVELRCDPISGHTALYWYRQSLGQGLEFLIYFQGNSAPDKSGLPSDRFSAERTGGSVSTLTIQRTQQEDSAVYLCASSPDPRRGDRVEKLFFGSGTQLSVL.

This chain connects TRBV7-2 to TRBJ2-1, with D perhaps TRBD2 (5 bases). The V gene lost 2 bases and the J gene lost 10 bases, with 9 bases spanning the gap. Germline assignment: CDR1 SGHTA and CDR2 FQGNSA. CDR3 size: 12 residues. CDR3 DNA: TGTGCCAGCAGCTTATCCAGCGGAGAGCAGTTCTTC. This gives the protein CASSLSSGEQFF.

This sequence joins TRBV28 and TRBJ1-2, with D possibly TRBD1 on 6 matching bases. Trimming removed 6 bases at V and 3 bases at J, with 26 bases between. Germline-derived CDR1 and CDR2 are MDHEN and SYDVKM. The CDR3 is made up of 18 amino acids. In nucleotides, the CDR3 is TGTGCCAGCAGGGTAGGGGGGGCGGGGGTTTCTGGGGACTATGGCTACACCTTC. Its protein is CASRVGGAGVSGDYGYTF.

This clone is a singleton in its sample. The chain couples TRBV11-1 to TRBJ2-7; 10 nucleotides align to TRBD2. After removal of 1 base from V and 2 bases from J, the junction contained 2 bases not matched to a gene. The CDR3 runs to 15 residues. Germline-derived CDR1 and CDR2 are SGHAT and FQDESV (reference sequence). In DNA form, the CDR3 reads TGTGCCAGCAGCTTAGGGGGACTAGCGACCTACGAGCAGTACTTC. Its translation: CASSLGGLATYEQYF.

This clone appeared a few times. The chain recombines TRBV7-2 with TRBJ2-2; no definite D call. V dropped 5 bases and J dropped 6 bases, with 7 bases sitting between them. The CDR3 is 12 residues long. Germline V gives CDR1 SGHTA, CDR2 FQGNSA. The CDR3 sequence: CASSAYSGELFF. The CDR3 DNA sequence: TGTGCCAGCAGCGCCTATTCCGGGGAGCTGTTTTTT.

J is TRBJ1-6 and V is TRBV29-1; no clear D gene. CDR3 length: 16 amino acids. Germline V gene data show CDR1 as SQVTM and CDR2 as ANQGSEA. V lost 7 bases and J 2 bases, leaving 18 bases between the germline ends. The CDR3 nucleotides are TGCAGCGCCCCTTCCCGTATGGAGACCTATAATTCACCCCTCCACTTT. Translating gives CSAPSRMETYNSPLHF.

The V gene is TRBV6-5, the J gene TRBJ2-7, with 10 bases lining up with TRBD2. The CDR3 consists of 13 residues. V was clipped by 5 bases and J by 12 bases; unmatched bases: 10. Germline-derived CDR1 and CDR2 are MNHEY and SVGAGI. The CDR3 nucleotides read TGTGCCAGCAGTGCGGGACTAGCGCGTTCCGGGTACTTC. This encodes CASSAGLARSGYF.

This clone was counted between two and nine times. The chain combines TRBV6-1 with TRBJ1-5, with D maybe TRBD1 (6 bases). This CDR3 has 13 residues. The germline V gene encodes CDR1 MNHNS and CDR2 SASEGT. With 4 bases removed from V and 7 bases from J, the gap between germline ends came to 11 bases. DNA of the CDR3: TGTGCCAGCAGTGTCCCGGGACAACAGCCCCAGCATTTT. Amino acid sequence: CASSVPGQQPQHF.

The rearrangement uses TRBV6-1 and TRBJ2-7; D may be TRBD2 (6 bases). The CDR3 has 15 amino acids. The ends were cut back, 2 bases at V and 0 bases at J, with 11 bases in the middle. CDR1 and CDR2 from the germline V gene are MNHNS and SASEGT. The CDR3 region is CASSELTAGSYEQYF. CDR3 in DNA: TGTGCCAGCAGTGAACTGACAGCGGGCTCCTACGAGCAGTACTTC.